The 25 T cell receptor beta chains listed next were all sequenced from one sample in a study of blood T cell repertoires in COVID-19. Repertoires were generated with immunoSEQ multiplex PCR, while TCRdb's copy carries only in-frame clones and drops some. This sample has approximately 60,000 clones; around 77% occur once, and the top ten carry more than 2.5%. Sequenced: peripheral blood. These receptors came from a man in his sixties with acute or convalescent COVID-19.

The chain links TRBV7-9 to TRBJ1-5; a weak D match, TRBD1 (5 bases). The V gene's germline CDR1 is SEHNR and CDR2 FQNEAQ (reference sequence). The CDR3 is 12 residues long. With 7 bases removed from V and 4 bases from J, the gap between germline ends came to 8 bases. CDR3 nucleotides: TGTGCCAGCACTACAGGAAATCAGCCCCAGCATTTT. This encodes CASTTGNQPQHF.

The CDR3 nucleotides are TGTGCCAGCAGTTCCACTGCCGGGTCCGGGGAGCTGTTTTTT. It is translated as CASSSTAGSGELFF. The rearrangement joins TRBV7-2 to TRBJ2-2; D unresolved. Between the trimmed V and J ends, which lost 6 bases and 6 bases, there was a span of 14 bases. Germline V gives CDR1 SGHTA, CDR2 FQGNSA. This CDR3 comprises 14 residues.

As DNA, the CDR3 is TGCGCCAGCAGCGGGTTGACAGGTTCTAATGAAAAACTGTTTTTT. Its translation is CASSGLTGSNEKLFF. The chain uses TRBV5-1 and TRBJ1-4; D may be TRBD1 (6 bases). Trimming shortened V by 4 bases and J by 3 bases, and 13 bases separated the two germline ends. CDR1 is SGHRS, CDR2 YFSETQ, per germline. There are 15 residues in the CDR3.

The V call is TRBV18, the J call TRBJ1-3; no firm D call. In germline, CDR1 is KGHSH, CDR2 LQKENI. This CDR3 spans 14 amino acids. Trimming stripped 6 bases from V and 4 bases from J, with 13 bases between. The chain's CDR3 is CASSRVGAGNTIYF. The CDR3 nucleotides are TGTGCCAGCTCCCGGGTCGGAGCGGGAAACACCATATATTTT.

The V gene is TRBV6-5, the J gene TRBJ2-1; 8 nucleotides align to TRBD2. Germline loops: CDR1 MNHEY, CDR2 SVGAGI. Trimming at V came to 7 bases and at J to 10 bases, leaving 12 bases not matched to a gene. CDR3 length equals 14 residues. CDR3 nucleotide sequence: TGTGCCAGCAACCTAGGGGGTAGCGGGGTAGAGCAGTTCTTC. Protein sequence: CASNLGGSGVEQFF.

This chain connects TRBV7-3 to TRBJ2-2; 9 bases are a match to TRBD2. With V trimmed by 5 bases and J by 3 bases, 10 bases remained unmatched. CDR1 SGHTA and CDR2 FQGTGA come from the germline V gene. CDR3 length equals 17 residues. CDR3 protein: CASSQEAAGGHTGELFF. CDR3 coding DNA: TGTGCCAGCAGCCAAGAGGCCGCGGGGGGGCACACCGGGGAGCTGTTTTTT.

V is TRBV28 and J is TRBJ2-7, with TRBD1 matching 11 bases. Germline V gene sequence: CDR1 MDHEN, CDR2 SYDVKM. Trimming cost V 4 bases and J 3 bases; bases outside gene matches: 8. The CDR3 has 16 residues. As DNA, the CDR3 is TGTGCCAGCAGTTGGGAGACCGGGACAGGGGGCTACGAGCAGTACTTC. This translates into CASSWETGTGGYEQYF. Using reference TRBV28 and TRBJ2-7 for the parts outside the CDR3, the full variable domain is DVKVTQSSRYLVKRTGEKVFLECVQDMDHENMFWYRQDPGLGLRLIYFSYDVKMKEKGDIPEGYSVSREKKERFSLILESASTNQTSMYLCASSWETGTGGYEQYFGPGTRLTVT.

The sample holds a few counts of this clone. The V gene is TRBV30, the J gene TRBJ1-1; D call uncertain. CDR3 length equals 13 residues. Germline values: CDR1 GTSNPN, CDR2 SVGIG (reference sequence). V lost 3 bases, J lost 1 base, and 9 bases lay in between. CDR3 protein: CAWRIGWNTEAFF. Here the CDR3 DNA reads TGTGCCTGGAGAATCGGGTGGAACACTGAAGCTTTCTTT.

The CDR3 loop reads CASSLPGGAEQYF. Written as DNA, the CDR3 is TGTGCCAGTAGTCTCCCGGGGGGGGCTGAGCAGTACTTC. The chain links TRBV19 to TRBJ2-7; TRBD2 agrees at 8 bases. The CDR3 runs 13 residues. Unmatched junction bases numbered 7, after V lost 5 bases and J lost 7 bases. The germline V gene has CDR1 LNHDA and CDR2 SQIVND (reference sequence).

V gene TRBV10-3 combines with J gene TRBJ1-5; maybe TRBD1 (5 bases). Deletions cut 0 bases from V and 5 bases from J, with 11 bases between. Germline CDR1 is ENHRY and CDR2 is SYGVKD. This CDR3 spans 15 amino acids. The CDR3 coding sequence is TGTGCCATCAGTGAGTCTCCTGGAGGGGATCAGCCCCAGCATTTT. Translation: CAISESPGGDQPQHF.

In the case of this clone: The sample contains more than one DNA sequence encoding this CDR3. The chain recombines TRBV29-1 with TRBJ2-3; TRBD2 agrees at 8 bases. Germline V gives CDR1 SQVTM, CDR2 ANQGSEA. Germline trimming cut 3 bases from V and 1 base from J; bases unmatched to any gene: 0. The CDR3 runs 13 residues. CDR3 sequence reads: CSVDSGGTDTQYF. The CDR3 DNA reads as TGCAGCGTTGATAGCGGGGGCACAGATACGCAGTATTTT.

The rearrangement uses TRBV6-1 and TRBJ2-5; no clear D. Germline V gene sequence: CDR1 MNHNS, CDR2 SASEGT. Trimming pared 0 bases from V and 1 base from J, leaving 9 bases between. The CDR3 is 15 amino acids. The CDR3 coding sequence is TGTGCCAGCAGTGAAGCTGGGCAGTCCCAAGAGACCCAGTACTTC. This encodes CASSEAGQSQETQYF.

This rearrangement joins TRBV7-8 to TRBJ2-7, with a weak D call TRBD2 (7 bases). The V gene's germline CDR1 is SGHVS and CDR2 FQNEAQ. Trimming cost V 5 bases and J 6 bases, with 17 bases left between them. The CDR3 covers 14 residues. The chain's CDR3 is CASSEGQGRGEQYF. The DNA of the CDR3 is TGTGCCAGCAGCGAGGGGCAGGGGAGGGGCGAGCAGTACTTC. Filled out from reference TRBV7-8 and TRBJ2-7, the complete variable domain reads GAGVSQSPRYKVAKRGQDVALRCDPISGHVSLFWYQQALGQGPEFLTYFQNEAQLDKSGLPSDRFFAERPEGSVSTLKIQRTQQEDSAVYLCASSEGQGRGEQYFGPGTRLTVT.

This clone was observed a single time. The chain has TRBV10-3 and TRBJ1-5; D possibly corresponds to TRBD1 (6 bases). The CDR3 extends over 14 amino acids. Germline loops: CDR1 ENHRY, CDR2 SYGVKD. V was pared by 3 bases and J by 5 bases, with 11 bases between. Written as DNA, the CDR3 is TGTGCCATCAGTGATAGAGCAGGGGATCAGCCCCAGCATTTT. Protein sequence: CAISDRAGDQPQHF.

This chain connects TRBV2 to TRBJ1-4, with TRBD1 identical over 7 bases. CDR3 length: 14 amino acids. Germline CDR1 SNHLY, CDR2 FYNNEI. V shed 5 bases and J 8 bases; nucleotides not matched to a gene: 8. CDR3 DNA sequence: TGTGCCAGCAGTCAGGACAGGATCGGGGAAAAACTGTTTTTT. Translation gives CASSQDRIGEKLFF.

The chain joins TRBV5-4 to TRBJ1-2; tentatively, D is TRBD1 (5 bases). The V end was cut by 3 bases, the J end by 5 bases, with 11 bases between. This CDR3 contains 13 residues. The germline V gene encodes CDR1 SGHNT and CDR2 YYREEE (reference sequence). DNA for the CDR3: TGTGCCAGCAGCTATGACAGCCAGTATGGCTACACCTTC. Protein sequence: CASSYDSQYGYTF.

This clone was recorded only once. The chain joins TRBV29-1 to TRBJ1-5; 10 nucleotides match TRBD1. J gave up 7 bases and V 0 bases, and 6 bases lay outside the gene matches. Germline loops: CDR1 SQVTM, CDR2 ANQGSEA. The CDR3 totals 15 residues. CDR3 in amino acids: CSVEDQGQGSQPQHF. CDR3 coding DNA: TGCAGCGTTGAAGATCAGGGACAGGGGAGCCAGCCCCAGCATTTT.

V gene TRBV6-1 combines with J gene TRBJ1-1; D gene uncertain. Per germline, CDR1 MNHNS and CDR2 SASEGT. The CDR3 covers 10 residues. V was pared by 2 bases and J by 10 bases, with 5 bases between. CDR3 coding DNA: TGTGCCAGCAGTGAACTCGGAGCTTTCTTT. Translating it yields CASSELGAFF.

CDR3 sequence (DNA): TGTGCCAGCAGTCTAGGTTTCTCTGGAAACACCATATATTTT. Protein: CASSLGFSGNTIYF. This sequence joins TRBV27 and TRBJ1-3; the D is unclear. Germline V gene data show CDR1 as MNHEY and CDR2 as SMNVEV (reference sequence). V lost 5 bases and J lost 0, with 8 bases in between. The CDR3 sequence is 14 residues long.

This sequence joins TRBV19 and TRBJ1-5, with D perhaps TRBD1 (5 bases). V was clipped by 5 bases and J by 5 bases, with 16 bases between them. The germline V gene has CDR1 LNHDA and CDR2 SQIVND (reference sequence). The CDR3 runs to 15 residues. The CDR3 spells CASSQGVIFDQPQHF. The CDR3 coding sequence is TGTGCCAGTAGTCAAGGGGTTATCTTTGATCAGCCCCAGCATTTT.

The chain couples TRBV6-2 or TRBV6-3 to TRBJ1-1; D is unclear. V was clipped by 2 bases and J by 3 bases, with 13 bases between them. The CDR3 contains 15 residues. The germline V gene encodes CDR1 MNHEY and CDR2 SVGEGT. The DNA of the CDR3 is TGTGCCAGCAGTTACCTCGGAGAGACTTACACTGAAGCTTTCTTT. It codes for CASSYLGETYTEAFF.

The CDR3 DNA follows: TGTGCCAGTAGTAGTTGGGGCAGGGGGATCTATGGCTACACCTTC. As protein: CASSSWGRGIYGYTF. The chain links TRBV19 to TRBJ1-2, with 7 bases that match TRBD1. Per the germline V gene, CDR1 is LNHDA and CDR2 is SQIVND (reference sequence). This CDR3 contains 15 residues. V lost 4 bases and J lost 4; bases outside the gene matches: 9. Based on the CDR3 plus reference TRBV19 and TRBJ1-2, the full variable domain is DGGITQSPKYLFRKEGQNVTLSCEQNLNHDAMYWYRQDPGQGLRLIYYSQIVNDFQKGDIAEGYSVSREKKESFPLTVTSAQKNPTAFYLCASSSWGRGIYGYTFGSGTRLTVV.

J is TRBJ1-4 and V is TRBV7-8, with TRBD1 identical over 9 bases. In germline, CDR1 is SGHVS, CDR2 FQNEAQ. This CDR3 has 14 amino acids. V shed 1 base, J shed 10 bases, and the junction held 4 bases outside the gene matches. The CDR3 nucleotides read TGTGCCAGCAGCTTAGGACAGGGGGTGGGAAAACTGTTTTTT. Residues: CASSLGQGVGKLFF. Full variable domain (rest looked up from reference TRBV7-8 and TRBJ1-4): GAGVSQSPRYKVAKRGQDVALRCDPISGHVSLFWYQQALGQGPEFLTYFQNEAQLDKSGLPSDRFFAERPEGSVSTLKIQRTQQEDSAVYLCASSLGQGVGKLFFGSGTQLSVL.

The chain employs TRBV7-9 and TRBJ2-1; 7 positions match TRBD2. V shed 6 bases, J shed 7 bases, and the junction held 9 bases outside the gene matches. CDR3 length: 14 residues. Germline V gene data show CDR1 as SEHNR and CDR2 as FQNEAQ (reference sequence). CDR3: CASSRMGEGNEQFF. The CDR3, as DNA: TGTGCCAGCAGTCGCATGGGGGAGGGGAATGAGCAGTTCTTC.

The rearrangement joins TRBV18 to TRBJ2-7, with D perhaps TRBD1 (6 bases). V lost 2 bases to trimming and J lost 4 bases, with 21 bases between them. Germline V CDR1 and CDR2: KGHSH, LQKENI. This CDR3 spans 17 amino acids. Here the CDR3 DNA reads TGTGCCAGCTCACCAGCGCCCCCGGGACACATCTTATACGAGCAGTACTTC. Protein sequence: CASSPAPPGHILYEQYF.